Shown below are 27 T cell receptor beta chains from a single sample sequenced in a study of T cells in Graves' hyperthyroidism and ophthalmopathy. From RNA transcripts, TCR beta CDR3 regions were amplified. Primed by the HTBI set, a first-round RT-PCR was run on the TCR CDR3. TCRdb reanalysed the multiplex PCR reads using MiXCR and keeps one entry per CDR3 protein. The table lists roughly 650,000 distinct CDR3 sequences, 15% to 20% of them singletons. Input material: blood. These receptors originate from a woman between 35 and 50 years old with Graves' ophthalmopathy.

This clonotype was found many times. The chain carries TRBV28 and TRBJ2-1; tentative D call: TRBD2 (5 bases). Germline V gene sequence: CDR1 MDHEN, CDR2 SYDVKM. Between the trimmed V and J ends, which lost 4 bases and 10 bases, there was a span of 11 bases. The CDR3 runs 12 residues. The CDR3 here is CASSSSPLEQFF. CDR3 bases: TGTGCCAGCAGTTCTAGCCCCCTGGAGCAGTTCTTC.

This clonotype was counted ten times or more. This chain joins TRBV2 and TRBJ2-1; 12 bases fit TRBD2. CDR1 and CDR2 (germline): SNHLY, FYNNEI. The CDR3 runs to 15 residues. V dropped 5 bases and J dropped 6; count of bases not matched to a gene: 5. The CDR3 nucleotides are TGTGCCAGCAGTACGACTAGCGGGAGATCCAATGAGCAGTTCTTC. This gives the protein CASSTTSGRSNEQFF.

The rearrangement uses TRBV5-1 and TRBJ2-2; D is ambiguous. Per the germline V gene, CDR1 is SGHRS and CDR2 is YFSETQ. V was shortened by 0 bases and J by 1 base, with 13 bases between the two germline ends. The CDR3 is made up of 17 amino acids. CDR3 nucleotides: TGCGCCAGCAGCTTGGGAAATCCGGGTTTGAACACCGGGGAGCTGTTTTTT. Translating it yields CASSLGNPGLNTGELFF.

This chain joins TRBV6-1 and TRBJ2-7; no firm D call. The CDR3 contains 15 residues. Germline CDR1 is MNHNS and CDR2 is SASEGT. Deletions cut 6 bases from V and 1 base from J, with 16 bases between. The DNA of the CDR3 is TGTGCCAGCAGGCAAGACGCCGGCGGATCCTACGAGCAGTACTTC. Translation gives CASRQDAGGSYEQYF.

This clonotype was counted at least ten times. The chain employs TRBV12-3 or TRBV12-4 and TRBJ1-1; D gene uncertain. V was trimmed by 7 bases and J by 4 bases, leaving 16 bases between them. The CDR3 sequence is 14 residues long. The CDR3 loop reads CASTPGGIRTEAFF. CDR3 bases: TGTGCCAGCACCCCGGGAGGGATACGCACTGAAGCTTTCTTT.

A word on this clonotype: A clone one base away is much larger, so this may be a read error. The CDR3, as DNA: TGTGCCAGCAGTGAATGGGCGGGCTCCTACAATGAGCAGTTCTTC. This gives the protein CASSEWAGSYNEQFF. V and J are TRBV2 and TRBJ2-1; tentative D call: TRBD2 (5 bases). CDR1 and CDR2 (germline): SNHLY, FYNNEI. Trimming cost V 2 bases and J 0 bases, with 8 bases left between them. This CDR3 has 15 amino acids.

This clonotype was counted at least ten times. V gene TRBV3-1 combines with J gene TRBJ1-4; D is possibly TRBD1 (5 bases). The CDR3 spans 15 residues. Trimming removed 1 base from V and 7 bases from J, with 13 bases in between. Looked up from germline, CDR1 is LGHDT and CDR2 is YNNKEL (reference sequence). The CDR3 loop is CASSQGETVGEKLFF. The CDR3 bases are TGTGCCAGCAGCCAAGGCGAGACAGTAGGTGAAAAACTGTTTTTT.

The genes are TRBV6-2 or TRBV6-3 and TRBJ2-5, with TRBD2 matching 8 bases. The junction had 6 bases not matched to a gene; V was cut back by 6 bases and J by 6 bases. Per germline, CDR1 MNHEY and CDR2 SVGEGT. The CDR3 has 13 amino acids. CDR3 in DNA: TGTGCCAGCAGCCTGGCGGGGGGAAAGACCCAGTACTTC. The encoded protein is CASSLAGGKTQYF.

This rearrangement joins TRBV20-1 to TRBJ2-1, with 12 bases lining up with TRBD2. V shed 4 bases, J shed 6 bases, and the junction held 10 bases outside the gene matches. This CDR3 has 16 amino acids. Germline V CDR1 and CDR2: DFQATT, SNEGSKA (reference sequence). The CDR3 protein is CSAIGSGLAGFNEQFF. CDR3 DNA: TGCAGTGCTATCGGCTCAGGACTAGCGGGGTTCAATGAGCAGTTCTTC.

The chain is built from TRBV30 and TRBJ2-6; weak D call: TRBD1 (5 bases). In germline, CDR1 is GTSNPN, CDR2 SVGIG (reference sequence). V gave up 0 bases and J gave up 1 base, with 19 bases separating them. The CDR3 runs 19 residues. The CDR3 loop reads CAWSVDRTRGPSGANVLTF. CDR3 bases: TGTGCCTGGAGTGTAGACCGGACAAGGGGCCCTTCTGGGGCCAACGTCCTGACTTTC.

The chain recombines TRBV18 with TRBJ2-1; tentative D call: TRBD2 (5 bases). CDR3 length: 16 residues. Looked up from germline, CDR1 is KGHSH and CDR2 is LQKENI. V lost 2 bases, J lost 5 bases, and 16 bases lay in between. The CDR3 reads CASSPFSGIGHNEQFF. Written as DNA, the CDR3 is TGTGCCAGCTCACCATTCTCCGGGATAGGCCACAATGAGCAGTTCTTC.

The table lists this clonotype with many counts. This chain uses TRBV18 with TRBJ1-1; TRBD1 matches at 7 bases. CDR1 and CDR2 from the germline V gene are KGHSH and LQKENI. CDR3 length: 16 amino acids. V trimming: 5 bases; J trimming: 2 bases; junction bases outside the gene matches: 11. The CDR3 region is CASSKATGQYNTEAFF. The CDR3 DNA follows: TGTGCCAGCTCAAAGGCGACAGGGCAATATAACACTGAAGCTTTCTTT.

This clonotype came up many times. The chain recombines TRBV5-1 with TRBJ2-3, with 7 nucleotides matching TRBD2. CDR3 length equals 15 residues. Germline V gene data show CDR1 as SGHRS and CDR2 as YFSETQ. Germline trimming cut 2 bases from V and 2 bases from J; bases unmatched to any gene: 5. As DNA, the CDR3 is TGCGCCAGCAGCTTTGCGGGAGTGGACACAGATACGCAGTATTTT. This encodes CASSFAGVDTDTQYF. Filled out from reference TRBV5-1 and TRBJ2-3, the complete variable domain reads KAGVTQTPRYLIKTRGQQVTLSCSPISGHRSVSWYQQTPGQGLQFLFEYFSETQRNKGNFPGRFSGRQFSNSRSEMNVSTLELGDSALYLCASSFAGVDTDTQYFGPGTRLTVL.

This clonotype was recorded many times. This chain uses TRBV6-1 with TRBJ2-3, with TRBD2 matching over 14 bases. V was clipped by 5 bases and J by 5 bases; unmatched bases: 3. This CDR3 region has 15 residues. The V gene's germline CDR1 is MNHNS and CDR2 SASEGT. The CDR3, as DNA: TGTGCCAGCAGTAGGACTAGCGGGGGGTTAGATACGCAGTATTTT. It yields the protein CASSRTSGGLDTQYF.

This clonotype was counted ten times or more. V and J are TRBV6-1 and TRBJ2-3, with a weak D call TRBD1 (5 bases). CDR1 MNHNS and CDR2 SASEGT come from the germline V gene. The CDR3 runs 14 residues. Trimming removed 9 bases at V and 2 bases at J, with 15 bases between. DNA for the CDR3: TGTGCCAGTACCTCAGGGTTAGACACAGATACGCAGTATTTT. Amino acids: CASTSGLDTDTQYF.

This clonotype has a count of ten or more. This chain links TRBV6-1 with TRBJ1-5; 7 positions agree with TRBD1. Germline CDR1 and CDR2: MNHNS and SASEGT. V dropped 5 bases and J dropped 1; count of bases not matched to a gene: 11. The CDR3 spans 17 residues. CDR3 sequence reads: CASSRHSRTGSNQPQHF. The CDR3 nucleotides read TGTGCCAGCAGTCGACACTCCCGGACAGGCAGCAATCAGCCCCAGCATTTT.

This clonotype has a count of ten or more. The rearrangement uses TRBV2 and TRBJ2-3; possibly TRBD2 for D (6 bases). With 6 bases removed from V and 5 bases from J, the gap between germline ends came to 21 bases. The CDR3 runs to 16 residues. The germline gives CDR1 SNHLY, CDR2 FYNNEI. In DNA, the CDR3 is TGTGCCAGCAGGAGGTGGGAGGTAGGGAGCCAAGATACGCAGTATTTT. Residues: CASRRWEVGSQDTQYF. The whole variable domain, filled in from reference TRBV2 and TRBJ2-3, reads EPEVTQTPSHQVTQMGQEVILRCVPISNHLYFYWYRQILGQKVEFLVSFYNNEISEKSEIFDDQFSVERPDGSNFTLKIRSTKLEDSAMYFCASRRWEVGSQDTQYFGPGTRLTVL.

This clonotype came up a few times. This chain connects TRBV10-3 to TRBJ2-1, with D tentatively TRBD2 (5 bases). Per the germline V gene, CDR1 is ENHRY and CDR2 is SYGVKD. The germline V and J ends were trimmed by 2 bases and 6 bases, with 5 bases remaining between them. There are 12 residues in the CDR3. The CDR3 region is CAISEGLNEQFF. The CDR3 DNA reads TGTGCCATCAGTGAGGGACTCAATGAGCAGTTCTTC.

This clonotype was seen at least ten times. V gene TRBV2 combines with J gene TRBJ1-1, with D possibly being TRBD1 (6 bases). Germline values: CDR1 SNHLY, CDR2 FYNNEI. V lost 6 bases, J lost 11 bases, and 16 bases lay in between. CDR3 length: 12 amino acids. Here the CDR3 reads CASSVGGFGAFF. CDR3 DNA: TGTGCCAGCAGCGTCGGGGGCTTTGGCGCTTTCTTT.

This clonotype was recorded a few times. This chain joins TRBV7-8 and TRBJ1-1; 7 bases are shared with TRBD1. CDR3 length equals 13 residues. V trimming: 10 bases; J trimming: 4 bases; junction bases outside the gene matches: 9. CDR1 is SGHVS, CDR2 FQNEAQ, per germline. The CDR3 reads CATVQGSGTEAFF. CDR3 coding DNA: TGTGCCACAGTACAGGGGTCGGGCACTGAAGCTTTCTTT.

This clonotype has ten or more counts. V usage is TRBV29-1 and J usage is TRBJ1-1; TRBD1 is a possible D gene (6 bases). CDR1 SQVTM and CDR2 ANQGSEA come from the germline V gene. Trimming shortened V by 7 bases and J by 3 bases, and 15 bases separated the two germline ends. This CDR3 has 13 amino acids. CDR3 sequence reads: CSGTGHGDTEAFF. CDR3 nucleotides: TGCAGCGGCACGGGACACGGGGACACTGAAGCTTTCTTT.

This clonotype has at least ten counts. The chain combines TRBV11-2 with TRBJ2-5; 12 positions match TRBD2. Losses at the gene ends were 2 bases for V and 4 bases for J; bases not matched to a gene: 5. The CDR3 contains 16 residues. Germline CDR1 and CDR2: SGHAT and FQNNGV. CDR3 residues: CASSLPSGGAAETQYF. The DNA of the CDR3 is TGTGCCAGCAGCTTACCTAGCGGGGGGGCTGCAGAGACCCAGTACTTC.

In its sample, this clonotype was seen many times. V usage is TRBV20-1 and J usage is TRBJ2-1, with 7 positions matching TRBD2. CDR1 and CDR2 (germline): DFQATT, SNEGSKA (reference sequence). Losses at the gene ends were 6 bases for V and 1 base for J; bases not matched to a gene: 3. This CDR3 has 13 amino acids. The CDR3 loop is CSAPGLSYNEQFF. Written as DNA, the CDR3 is TGCAGTGCCCCGGGACTATCCTACAATGAGCAGTTCTTC.

This chain uses TRBV2 with TRBJ1-2, with D unclear. In germline, CDR1 is SNHLY, CDR2 FYNNEI. CDR3 size: 13 residues. The V end was cut by 8 bases, the J end by 0 bases, with 10 bases between. CDR3 sequence reads: CASVRSTNYGYTF. The CDR3 nucleotides read TGTGCCAGCGTTAGGAGTACTAACTATGGCTACACCTTC.

The V and J genes are TRBV6-5 and TRBJ1-3, with a possible D match to TRBD1 (5 bases). The germline CDR1 and CDR2 sequences are MNHEY and SVGAGI. CDR3 length: 19 residues. The germline V and J ends were trimmed by 1 base and 0 bases, with 19 bases remaining between them. The CDR3 here is CASSYFRPLGGLSGNTIYF. CDR3 DNA: TGTGCCAGCAGTTACTTCCGGCCCTTGGGGGGTCTCTCTGGAAACACCATATATTTT.

The chain uses TRBV19 and TRBJ1-2; D unresolved. The V gene's germline CDR1 is LNHDA and CDR2 SQIVND (reference sequence). V lost 6 bases to trimming and J lost 4 bases, with 15 bases between them. This CDR3 region has 14 residues. This chain's CDR3 is CASSPSRILYGYTF. The CDR3, as DNA: TGTGCCAGTAGCCCCTCACGGATCCTCTATGGCTACACCTTC.

The chain carries TRBV18 and TRBJ2-4, with 7 bases lining up with TRBD1. Germline trimming cut 2 bases from V and 7 bases from J; bases unmatched to any gene: 2. The CDR3 contains 13 residues. Germline V lookup: CDR1 KGHSH, CDR2 LQKENI. CDR3 residues: CASSPDRANIQYF. The CDR3 DNA follows: TGTGCCAGCTCACCAGACAGGGCCAACATTCAGTACTTC.